This T cell receptor (beta chain) was found in a study of T cells in Graves' hyperthyroidism and ophthalmopathy. Ophthalmopathy patients showed a Clinical Activity Score of at least 3, NOSPECS grade of at least 4 and duration under 3 months. Fresh peripheral blood, more than 9 ml, yielded the PBMCs. RNA transcripts yielded amplified TCR beta CDR3 regions. First-round RT-PCR of the TCR CDR3 relied on the HTBI primer set. A single record per CDR3 protein comes from TCRdb applying MiXCR to the multiplex PCR reads. The repertoire holds around 500,000 distinct CDR3 sequences, with approximately 23% as singletons. This clonotype showed up just a few times. What it recognizes is unknown. General observations from the study: Prediction of ophthalmopathy progression came a median around 6 months pre-onset. Ophthalmopathy stood apart from stable hyperthyroidism in a 13 V-J model.

What was sequenced was blood. The receptor's source is a woman between 65 and 79 years old with Graves' ophthalmopathy.

The CDR3 protein is CASSRTGGILDEQYF. Written as DNA, the CDR3 is TGTGCCAGTAGTCGGACAGGGGGGATCCTCGACGAGCAGTACTTC. This chain uses TRBV19 with TRBJ2-7; 10 nucleotides align to TRBD1. The CDR3 totals 15 residues. The V gene end was trimmed by 5 bases and the J gene end by 5 bases; junction bases not matched to a gene: 9. The germline V gene encodes CDR1 LNHDA and CDR2 SQIVND (reference sequence).